Here is one T cell receptor beta chain with its context. Germline V gene sequence: CDR1 DFQATT, CDR2 SNEGSKA (reference sequence). V was shortened by 3 bases and J by 7 bases, with 9 bases between the two germline ends. The CDR3 is 11 amino acids. The sample is drawn from a study of T cell responses to AZD1222 COVID-19 vaccine. Study context: Second doses that came at about 4 or about 12 weeks were put together.

TCRdb keeps only in-frame clones here, not all; method: immunoSEQ multiplex PCR. The repertoire holds 65,000 to 80,000 clones, with roughly 90% as singletons. The source is an adult in good health. The sequences come from peripheral blood, collected on day 0 of AZD1222 vaccination. This sequence joins TRBV20-1 and TRBJ1-2; D remains unclear. CDR3 DNA sequence: TGCAGTGCTAGTGCCCTCGGTGGCTACACCTTC. Protein sequence: CSASALGGYTF.